The 9 T cell receptor beta chains presented below share a single source sample, sequenced in a study of radiotherapy plus CTLA-4 blockade in lung cancer. TCRdb's table, derived via immunoSEQ multiplex PCR, lists solely in-frame clones and lacks some. The table includes about 120,000 clones, 75% to 80% detected once. The specimen comprised peripheral blood, sampled from a patient treated with radiotherapy plus ipilimumab. The receptors shown here come from a human donor with non-small cell lung cancer who had a partial response to radiotherapy plus ipilimumab.

This clone came up a few times. This chain uses TRBV2 with TRBJ2-1, with 7 bases matching TRBD2. Germline CDR1 SNHLY, CDR2 FYNNEI. V was clipped by 1 base and J by 7 bases; unmatched bases: 7. This CDR3 has 15 amino acids. CDR3 loop: CASSEEAGVGNEQFF. CDR3 DNA sequence: TGTGCCAGCAGTGAAGAGGCGGGAGTGGGTAATGAGCAGTTCTTC.

The chain employs TRBV4-2 and TRBJ1-5, with a tentative D call TRBD1 (6 bases). The germline CDR1 and CDR2 sequences are LGHNA and YNFKEQ. The CDR3 extends over 17 amino acids. V lost 0 bases to trimming and J lost 4 bases, with 16 bases between them. The CDR3 sequence is CASSQDFPTGTNQPQHF. The CDR3 DNA is TGTGCCAGCAGCCAAGATTTCCCGACAGGAACTAATCAGCCCCAGCATTTT.

The gene calls are TRBV11-2 and TRBJ1-6; D gene unclear. The CDR3 loop spans 13 amino acids. Germline CDR1 SGHAT, CDR2 FQNNGV. V lost 3 bases and J lost 10, with 10 bases in between. The CDR3 sequence is CASSFQSRSPLHF. CDR3 DNA: TGTGCCAGCAGCTTTCAATCCAGATCACCCCTCCACTTT. Full variable domain (missing parts from reference TRBV11-2 and TRBJ1-6): EAGVAQSPRYKIIEKRQSVAFWCNPISGHATLYWYQQILGQGPKLLIQFQNNGVVDDSQLPKDRFSAERLKGVDSTLKIQPAKLEDSAVYLCASSFQSRSPLHFGNGTRLTVT.

As to this clone: This same CDR3 is encoded by further DNA sequences in the sample. This chain links TRBV7-2 with TRBJ2-1; weak D call: TRBD1 (6 bases). Germline CDR1 reads SGHTA; CDR2 reads FQGNSA. CDR3 size: 15 residues. V dropped 5 bases and J dropped 4 bases, with 15 bases sitting between them. CDR3 nucleotides: TGTGCCAGCAGCCAAACAGGGATTGGGTACAATGAGCAGTTCTTC. It encodes CASSQTGIGYNEQFF.

This rearrangement joins TRBV11-2 to TRBJ1-2; 9 bases agree with TRBD1. V was clipped by 5 bases and J by 4 bases; unmatched bases: 11. Germline lookup yields CDR1 SGHAT and CDR2 FQNNGV. This CDR3 has 16 amino acids. The DNA for the CDR3 is TGTGCCAGCAGCAGCAGACGACAGGGGGTTAGCTATGGCTACACCTTC. It yields the protein CASSSRRQGVSYGYTF.

Notes on this clone: Relative to the germline gene, one junction end is altered; a read error may explain this. The chain has TRBV5-4 and TRBJ2-7, with 9 positions matching TRBD1. This CDR3 has 13 residues. The V gene's germline CDR1 is SGHNT and CDR2 YYREEE (reference sequence). Written as DNA, the CDR3 is TGTGCCAGCACCTTGGACAGGGGCTACGAGCAGTACTTC. It codes for CASTLDRGYEQYF.

The rearrangement joins TRBV7-2 to TRBJ1-1; 10 bases fit TRBD1. Germline V gene lookup returns CDR1 SGHTA and CDR2 FQGNSA. The CDR3 totals 16 residues. Trimming cost V 5 bases and J 4 bases; bases outside gene matches: 10. The CDR3 sequence: CASSTFPGQGTTEAFF. The CDR3 bases are TGTGCCAGCAGCACATTTCCGGGACAGGGGACCACTGAAGCTTTCTTT.

The rearrangement uses TRBV4-1 and TRBJ2-3; 11 bases fit TRBD2. Germline loops: CDR1 MGHRA, CDR2 YSYEKL. J gave up 2 bases and V 5 bases, and 3 bases lay outside the gene matches. The CDR3 length is 15 residues. CDR3 coding DNA: TGCGCCAGCAGCGGGACTAGCGGACACACAGATACGCAGTATTTT. As protein: CASSGTSGHTDTQYF.

The CDR3 here is CSVGAVNQPQHF. In DNA, the CDR3 is TGCAGCGTTGGGGCAGTTAATCAGCCCCAGCATTTT. V and J are TRBV29-1 and TRBJ1-5; D gene unclear. Germline-derived CDR1 and CDR2 are SQVTM and ANQGSEA. The CDR3 is 12 amino acids. Trimming removed 4 bases at V and 4 bases at J, with 8 bases between.